This is a list of T cell receptor beta chains from one sample in a study of sequential checkpoint blockade in melanoma. Libraries were prepared by immunoSEQ multiplex PCR; TCRdb keeps only in-frame clonotypes and omits some of them. The table shows 17,000 or so clones, with approximately 80% occurring only once. The sample in question was CD8+ T cells sorted from blood (inferred from file names), obtained from a patient given nivolumab and ipilimumab in sequence. Receptors originate from a human donor with melanoma. The CDR3 runs from the conserved cysteine through the conserved F or W. The D gene is left open where the match is weak. The size of a clone is reported for some rows only, either as once, few or many, or as a class for expanded clones.

TGTGCCAGCAGCTGGGGACTAGCGGGGAGCTCCTACGAGCAGTACTTC,CASSWGLAGSSYEQYF,TRBV13,TRBD2,TRBJ2-7,NA
TGTGCCAGCAGTTATACTCCGGGACAGGGGGCGGGCGAGCAGTACTTC,CASSYTPGQGAGEQYF,TRBV28,TRBD1,TRBJ2-7,NA
TGTGCCAGCAGCTCCGATACCACGGGACTAGCGGGGGGTTACTACGAGCAGTACTTC,CASSSDTTGLAGGYYEQYF,TRBV7-9,TRBD2,TRBJ2-7,NA
TGTGCCAGCAGTGATTACTCTGGGAACACTGAAGCTTTCTTT,CASSDYSGNTEAFF,TRBV2,NA,TRBJ1-1,NA
TGTGCTAGTGGTATCCCGGGGGGGGGCCGGAGCTATGGCTACACCTTC,CASGIPGGGRSYGYTF,TRBV12-5,NA,TRBJ1-2,NA
TGCGCCAGCAGCCAATGGACAGGCTACGAGCAGTACTTC,CASSQWTGYEQYF,TRBV4-3,TRBD1,TRBJ2-7,NA
TGTGCCAGCAGCTTCGCACAGGGCTACGAGCAGTACTTC,CASSFAQGYEQYF,TRBV7-8,NA,TRBJ2-7,NA
TGTGCCAGCAGAGGGGGACGCACTAGCGGTACCTACGAGCAGTACTTC,CASRGGRTSGTYEQYF,TRBV5-8,TRBD2,TRBJ2-7,NA
TGTGCCAGCAGTTTGGCAAGCGGGATTGCCTACGAGCAGTACTTC,CASSLASGIAYEQYF,TRBV27,TRBD2,TRBJ2-7,NA
TGTGCCAGCAGCCTCGCTTCGCCTAACGAGCAGTACTTC,CASSLASPNEQYF,TRBV7-8,NA,TRBJ2-7,NA
TGTGCCAGCAGAGAGGTAGGGGCCGGACTAGCGGGAGAAGATACGCAGTATTTT,CASREVGAGLAGEDTQYF,TRBV27,TRBD2,TRBJ2-3,NA
TGCGCCAGCAGCCAAGATCCACAGGGGGGGTACGAGCAGTACTTC,CASSQDPQGGYEQYF,TRBV4-1,NA,TRBJ2-7,NA
TGCGCCAGCAGCCAGACTAGCGGGATTGACGAGCAGTACTTC,CASSQTSGIDEQYF,TRBV4-3,TRBD2,TRBJ2-7,NA
TGCACCAGCAGCCACCTCGCCGACAGGACGTCGGACGAGCAGTACTTC,CTSSHLADRTSDEQYF,TRBV1,NA,TRBJ2-7,NA
TGTGCCAGCAGCGGACAGGGTGTTGAAGCTTTCTTT,CASSGQGVEAFF,TRBV9,TRBD1,TRBJ1-1,few
TGCGCCAGCAGCCAAGGACAGGGGTTTGTTCCCGGGGAGCTGTTTTTT,CASSQGQGFVPGELFF,TRBV4-3,TRBD1,TRBJ2-2,NA
TGCAGCGTTGAGCTAGCGGGGGGTTTCTACGAGCAGTACTTC,CSVELAGGFYEQYF,TRBV29-1,TRBD2,TRBJ2-7,NA
TGTGCCAGTAGTATCCGGGACAACAATCAGCCCCAGCATTTT,CASSIRDNNQPQHF,TRBV19,NA,TRBJ1-5,NA
TGTGCCACCGCCCTACGGGGGGGCGCGTTTCAGCCCCAGCATTTT,CATALRGGAFQPQHF,TRBV6-5,NA,TRBJ1-5,NA
TGTGCCAGCAGCTCCTGGGACACCTACGAGCAGTACTTC,CASSSWDTYEQYF,TRBV7-8,NA,TRBJ2-7,NA
TGCGCCAGCAGCCAAGATCCAGGCACGCCCTACGAGCAGTACTTC,CASSQDPGTPYEQYF,TRBV4-1,NA,TRBJ2-7,NA
TGCGCCAGCAGCCTATCTCTGACAGGGGCCTACGAGCAGTACTTC,CASSLSLTGAYEQYF,TRBV4-1,TRBD1,TRBJ2-7,NA
TGTGCCAGCAGAAGAAAGTTACAGGGATTGAACACTGAAGCTTTCTTT,CASRRKLQGLNTEAFF,TRBV2,NA,TRBJ1-1,few
TGTGCCAGCAGCTTAGGCGGACAGGGGTACGAGCAGTACTTC,CASSLGGQGYEQYF,TRBV7-7,TRBD1,TRBJ2-7,NA
TGTGCCACCGCCGGGACAGCCTACGAGCAGTACTTC,CATAGTAYEQYF,TRBV28,TRBD1,TRBJ2-7,NA
TGTGCCAGCAGTGAAAGGGGAGGCCAGCCCCAGCATTTT,CASSERGGQPQHF,TRBV2,NA,TRBJ1-5,NA
TGTGCCAGCAGGGATGAAGGACAGGGTTTCTACGAGCAGTACTTC,CASRDEGQGFYEQYF,TRBV2,TRBD1,TRBJ2-7,NA
TGTGCCAGCAGTTACGGAGGGGACGCTGAAGCTTTCTTT,CASSYGGDAEAFF,TRBV6-5,NA,TRBJ1-1,NA
TGTGCCAGTAAAACCCTGTGGGGGGACACTGAAGCTTTCTTT,CASKTLWGDTEAFF,TRBV19,NA,TRBJ1-1,once
TGTGCCAGCGAGTCCCTCTCTGGAAACACCATATATTTT,CASESLSGNTIYF,TRBV6-6,NA,TRBJ1-3,NA
TGTGCCAGTAGTATAGAGGCCTTCGGGGTTCGCCACACTGAAGCTTTCTTT,CASSIEAFGVRHTEAFF,TRBV19,NA,TRBJ1-1,NA
TGTGCCAGCAGTGCGCAGGGGGTTTTCTATGGCTACACCTTC,CASSAQGVFYGYTF,TRBV27,TRBD1,TRBJ1-2,NA
TGTGCCAGCAGCCCCTGGGAGGCCGGCATCAGGAACACTGAAGCTTTCTTT,CASSPWEAGIRNTEAFF,TRBV5-6,NA,TRBJ1-1,NA
TGTGCCAGCAGTGACCCCCGACTAGGGGTGAGGACTGAAGCTTTCTTT,CASSDPRLGVRTEAFF,TRBV2,NA,TRBJ1-1,once
TGTGCCAGCAGTCCTACAGATTCCTATGGCTACACCTTC,CASSPTDSYGYTF,TRBV7-9,NA,TRBJ1-2,once
TGTGCCAGCAGCAGTGTAGCGGGCTACAATGAGCAGTTCTTC,CASSSVAGYNEQFF,TRBV7-9,TRBD2,TRBJ2-1,NA
TGTGCCAGCAGCTTGGGGGGGTTTGGCACTGAAGCTTTCTTT,CASSLGGFGTEAFF,TRBV7-6,NA,TRBJ1-1,NA
TGTGCCAGCAGCCGACTTGCGGGGGGCACCTACGAGCAGTACTTC,CASSRLAGGTYEQYF,TRBV7-2,TRBD2,TRBJ2-7,NA
TGTGCCAGCAGCTTAAGACTCAACTACGAGCAGTACTTC,CASSLRLNYEQYF,TRBV11-2,NA,TRBJ2-7,NA
TGTGCCAGCAGCGTAGGGGGGGACAGGCCCTACGAGCAGTACTTC,CASSVGGDRPYEQYF,TRBV9,TRBD1,TRBJ2-7,NA
TGTGCCAGCAGTTACGACGGGGGGGCCAACAATGAGCAGTTCTTC,CASSYDGGANNEQFF,TRBV6-6,TRBD2,TRBJ2-1,NA
TGTGCCAGTAGGCCAGCGGGAGGTAGGTCCTACGAGCAGTACTTC,CASRPAGGRSYEQYF,TRBV19,TRBD2,TRBJ2-7,NA
TGCAGCGTTTCACTTGCCCTGAACACTGAAGCTTTCTTT,CSVSLALNTEAFF,TRBV29-1,NA,TRBJ1-1,NA
TGCGCCAGCAGCCAACTATCAGGGGGCTACGAGCAGTACTTC,CASSQLSGGYEQYF,TRBV4-1,TRBD1,TRBJ2-7,NA
TGTGCCAGCAGCTTAGGAGACAGGGGTGCTGGCTACACCTTC,CASSLGDRGAGYTF,TRBV11-2,TRBD1,TRBJ1-2,NA
TGTGCCAGCAGCTTGGAAGGCGGATTCTACGAGCAGTACTTC,CASSLEGGFYEQYF,TRBV5-4,NA,TRBJ2-7,NA
TGTGCCAGCAGTTTAACGACAGGTCCTTTGTTGTGGGAGCAGTACTTC,CASSLTTGPLLWEQYF,TRBV27,NA,TRBJ2-7,once
TGCGCCAGCAGCTTGTCGGGACAGGACAATCAGCCCCAGCATTTT,CASSLSGQDNQPQHF,TRBV5-1,TRBD1,TRBJ1-5,NA
TGTGCCAGCAGCTTTATCGGAGGGACTGGGGCCAACGTCCTGACTTTC,CASSFIGGTGANVLTF,TRBV7-9,NA,TRBJ2-6,NA